The sequence of this TCR beta chain was determined in a study of blood T cell repertoires in COVID-19 (dated by TCRdb to about 2020). With respect to the entire study: Recovered participants in ImmuneRACE Cohort 3 were defined by two consecutive negative NP/OP PCR tests, clearance by a healthcare professional, or resolution of symptoms. Samples from collaborators originated in the United States, Italy and Spain and spanned both the acute and convalescent phases of COVID-19. The material from the prospective study consisted of cDNA or gDNA derived from T cells, B-cell-depleted T cells, or PBMCs. Deeply sampled blood TCRbeta repertoires from subjects exposed to, actively infected with, or recovered from COVID-19 were included in the dataset. The repertoires were released in a freely available public database intended as a resource for research on the immune response to SARS-CoV-2. The samples were drawn from two sources: the first 160 participants of the ongoing ImmuneRACE study, and 1,254 subjects contributed by 6 global collaborators. The sample metadata nearly always contained a de-identified subject ID, COVID-19 status, age in years and sex. Where available, HLA class I and class II types were obtained from metadata supplied by the sample provider rather than from assay-based typing. General findings and caveats noted by the study authors: How much clinical and demographic metadata was included differed by source and by participant, and the metadata was provided uncurated.

The immunoSEQ Assay, a bias-controlled multiplex PCR, was used to amplify TCRbeta CDR3 regions from genomic DNA. In the source study's methods: The number of nucleated cells in each sample was estimated by amplification of reference gene primers within the assay. To quantify the absolute abundance of each unique TCRbeta CDR3 rearrangement, sequence reads were collapsed and filtered. For each sample, productive Simpson clonality was calculated as the square root of Simpson's diversity index across productive rearrangements. TCRdb retrieved this table from immuneACCESS and kept in-frame rearrangements only. Not all clones are present; in checked studies, unresolved V genes account for under half, and no reason is known for the remainder. D and trimming were read from the DNA, whereas the V and J calls and clone size are those reported in that table. The table for this sample lists 350,000 to 400,000 clones; more than 70% of them were counted only once. Together, the top ten hold approximately 1.9% of the sample.

Enrolling through a virtual design, the prospective study's participants ranged in age from about 18 to 100 years and lived across roughly 24 United States geographic areas. In the prospective study, participants were assigned to cohorts based on the clinical history participants reported in a screening survey and a study questionnaire. In the prospective study, mobile phlebotomists collected whole blood, serum and a nasopharyngeal or oropharyngeal swab from each participant. Participants in the prospective study had the option to provide additional blood draws and questionnaires over a roughly two-month period. Before DNA extraction, prospective study blood samples were shipped either frozen or at room temperature. From the germline V gene, CDR1 is MGHRA and CDR2 is YSYEKL. Between the V and J ends, shortened by 1 base and 6 bases respectively, the junction contains 8 bases. Including the terminal cysteine and phenylalanine, the CDR3 comprises 13 residues. The CDR3 DNA has 39 bases and is translated from base 1.

Details on this clone: No cognate antigen has been identified for it. Base quality data are lacking; no much larger clone is found one base away.

The chain uses TRBV4-1 and TRBJ2-3, with no D gene named confidently. The specimen sequenced was PBMCs or T cells enriched from blood (not recorded which). The receptor comes from a man in his forties in a cohort exposed to, infected with or recovered from COVID-19 (not recorded which). The DNA sequence reads TGCGCCAGCAGCCAAGTCCAGCGTGATACGCAGTATTTT. The translation is CASSQVQRDTQYF.